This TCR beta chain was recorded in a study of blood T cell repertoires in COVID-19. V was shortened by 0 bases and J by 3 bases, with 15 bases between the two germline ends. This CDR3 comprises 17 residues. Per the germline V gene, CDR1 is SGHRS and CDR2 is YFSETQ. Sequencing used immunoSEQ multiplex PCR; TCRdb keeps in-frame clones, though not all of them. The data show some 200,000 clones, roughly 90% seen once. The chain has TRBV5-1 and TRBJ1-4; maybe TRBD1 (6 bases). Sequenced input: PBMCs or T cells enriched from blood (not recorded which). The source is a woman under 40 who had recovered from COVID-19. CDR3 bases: TGCGCCAGCAGCTTGGCCAGCCAGGGGAGGGCTAATGAAAAACTGTTTTTT. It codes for CASSLASQGRANEKLFF.